This TCR beta chain was found in a study of blood T cell repertoires in COVID-19. Germline CDR1 and CDR2: SGHDN and FVKESK. The CDR3 spans 14 residues. V lost 8 bases to trimming and J lost 1 base, with 11 bases between them. Clones were read by immunoSEQ multiplex PCR, and TCRdb kept only the in-frame ones, dropping some. The table has around 41,000 clones, approximately 80% seen once. This chain uses TRBV14 with TRBJ2-2; tentative D call: TRBD1 (5 bases). Material: peripheral blood. The clonotype originates from a woman over 75 with acute or convalescent COVID-19. CDR3 region: CASRSRENTGELFF. The CDR3 DNA is TGTGCCAGCCGGAGCAGGGAGAACACCGGGGAGCTGTTTTTT. Full variable domain (missing parts from reference TRBV14 and TRBJ2-2): EAGVTQFPSHSVIEKGQTVTLRCDPISGHDNLYWYRRVMGKEIKFLLHFVKESKQDESGMPNNRFLAERTGGTYSTLKVQPAELEDSGVYFCASRSRENTGELFFGEGSRLTVL.